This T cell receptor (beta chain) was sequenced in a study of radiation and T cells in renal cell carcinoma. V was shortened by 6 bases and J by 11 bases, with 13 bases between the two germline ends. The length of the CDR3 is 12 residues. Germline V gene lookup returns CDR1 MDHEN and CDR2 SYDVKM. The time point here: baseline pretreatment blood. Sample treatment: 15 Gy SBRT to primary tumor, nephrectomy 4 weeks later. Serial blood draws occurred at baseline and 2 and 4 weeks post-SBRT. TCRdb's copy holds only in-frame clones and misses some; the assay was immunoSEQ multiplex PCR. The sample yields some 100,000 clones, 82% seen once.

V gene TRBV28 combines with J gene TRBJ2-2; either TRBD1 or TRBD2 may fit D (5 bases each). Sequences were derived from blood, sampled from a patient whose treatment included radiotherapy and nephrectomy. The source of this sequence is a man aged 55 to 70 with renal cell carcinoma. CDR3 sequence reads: CASRPGTAELFF. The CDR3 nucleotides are TGTGCCAGCAGGCCAGGGACCGCTGAGCTGTTTTTT.